The 32 T cell receptor beta chains listed next were all sequenced from one sample in a study of T-cell reconstitution after alpha-beta-depleted transplantation in children. Unique molecular identifiers were built into the TCRbeta library. TCRdb re-called the PCR reads with MiXCR, one entry per CDR3 protein. The sample records 250,000 to 400,000 distinct CDR3 sequences, over 20% being singletons. Sequences were derived from PBMCs, mostly from graft donor cells, sampled 180 days after TCRalphabeta/CD19-depleted stem cell transplant. These receptors all stem from a male patient between 10 and 17 years old who had a stem cell transplant for acute lymphoblastic leukemia, so the T cells may come from the graft donor.

The chain employs TRBV20-1 and TRBJ1-2; D perhaps matches TRBD1 (6 bases). The V gene's germline CDR1 is DFQATT and CDR2 SNEGSKA (reference sequence). CDR3 length: 13 residues. Trimming took 5 bases from V and 0 from J, leaving 10 bases between them. Written as DNA, the CDR3 is TGCAGTGCTGGACAGTTATCTAACTATGGCTACACCTTC. Its translation: CSAGQLSNYGYTF.

This clonotype appeared a few times. The gene calls are TRBV18 and TRBJ2-3; D gene unclear. The CDR3 length is 15 residues. Trimming pared 0 bases from V and 1 base from J, leaving 8 bases between. The germline V gene has CDR1 KGHSH and CDR2 LQKENI. CDR3 sequence reads: CASSPPGTRTDTQYF. Written as DNA, the CDR3 is TGTGCCAGCTCACCACCGGGTACCCGCACAGATACGCAGTATTTT.

This chain joins TRBV27 and TRBJ2-3; D is possibly TRBD1 or TRBD2 (6 bases each). Germline V gives CDR1 MNHEY, CDR2 SMNVEV (reference sequence). The CDR3 contains 15 residues. V was trimmed by 2 bases and J by 2 bases, leaving 11 bases between them. The CDR3 DNA reads as TGTGCCAGCAGTTTAGGGGGCGGGATCACAGATACGCAGTATTTT. Residues: CASSLGGGITDTQYF.

The CDR3 sequence: CASSLDRVNTGELFF. The CDR3 DNA sequence: TGTGCCAGCAGCTTGGACAGAGTAAACACCGGGGAGCTGTTTTTT. V and J are TRBV5-5 and TRBJ2-2; D unclear. V shed 0 bases and J shed 2 bases, with 8 bases lying between them. Per germline, CDR1 SGHKS and CDR2 YYEKEE (reference sequence). The CDR3 is 15 amino acids.

This clonotype has only a few counts. The chain uses TRBV24-1 and TRBJ2-1, with D maybe TRBD1 (6 bases). The CDR3 runs to 17 residues. Germline V CDR1 and CDR2: KGHDR, SFDVKD. Trimming removed 1 base from V and 5 bases from J, with 17 bases in between. The CDR3, as DNA: TGTGCCACCAGTGATTTAATGTTACAGGGTGGGGACAATGAGCAGTTCTTC. This gives the protein CATSDLMLQGGDNEQFF.

The rearrangement links TRBV15 to TRBJ1-4, with D uncertain. V shed 0 bases and J shed 8 bases, with 13 bases lying between them. CDR1 is LNHNV, CDR2 YYDKDF, per germline (reference sequence). This CDR3 comprises 15 residues. CDR3 protein: CATSRDEGLKEKLFF. The CDR3 nucleotides are TGTGCCACCAGCAGAGATGAAGGGCTGAAGGAAAAACTGTTTTTT.

This clonotype was seen ten or more times. The rearrangement uses TRBV6-5 and TRBJ1-1, with D tentatively TRBD1 (5 bases). Germline loops: CDR1 MNHEY, CDR2 SVGAGI. Trimming took off 0 bases at V and 1 base at J, with 6 bases between the two ends. The CDR3 length is 14 residues. The CDR3 nucleotides are TGTGCCAGCAGTTACTCCCAGGGGAACACTGAAGCTTTCTTT. This sequence encodes CASSYSQGNTEAFF.

This clonotype has only one observation. V is TRBV6-1 and J is TRBJ1-1; D is undetermined. Germline V lookup: CDR1 MNHNS, CDR2 SASEGT. V was shortened by 5 bases and J by 8 bases, with 12 bases between the two germline ends. The CDR3 loop spans 12 amino acids. CDR3 coding DNA: TGTGCCAGCAGTAAACGAGACTTGGAAGCTTTCTTT. It yields the protein CASSKRDLEAFF.

The J gene is TRBJ2-7, the V gene TRBV6-5; 10 bases are a match to TRBD2. The CDR3 runs 17 residues. With 0 bases clipped from V and 3 bases from J, the junction kept 8 bases outside the gene matches. Per germline, CDR1 MNHEY and CDR2 SVGAGI. The CDR3 bases are TGTGCCAGCAGTTACTCCATTCTAGCGGGAGAGAACTACGAGCAGTACTTC. Amino acids: CASSYSILAGENYEQYF.

The chain employs TRBV29-1 and TRBJ2-1; 7 nucleotides match TRBD2. Germline-derived CDR1 and CDR2 are SQVTM and ANQGSEA. The CDR3 has 11 residues. Trimming at V came to 3 bases and at J to 8 bases, leaving 1 base not matched to a gene. The CDR3 DNA reads as TGCAGCGTTGATGGGGGGGATGAGCAGTTCTTC. Its protein product is CSVDGGDEQFF.

This clonotype was counted a single time. The chain carries TRBV4-1 and TRBJ2-1; 8 positions agree with TRBD2. The CDR3 has 17 amino acids. After removal of 2 bases from V and 7 bases from J, the junction contained 13 bases not matched to a gene. Germline lookup yields CDR1 MGHRA and CDR2 YSYEKL. This chain's CDR3 is CASSQRPWTSKGNEQFF. The CDR3 DNA sequence: TGCGCCAGCAGCCAACGCCCCTGGACTAGCAAGGGGAATGAGCAGTTCTTC.

This clonotype was observed at least ten times. J is TRBJ2-5 and V is TRBV7-2, with unresolved D. The CDR3 spans 12 residues. Germline V gene lookup returns CDR1 SGHTA and CDR2 FQGNSA. The V and J ends lost 1 base and 6 bases respectively, with 6 bases between them. The CDR3 bases are TGTGCCAGCAGCTTAGTATCTCAGACCCAGTACTTC. Its protein product is CASSLVSQTQYF.

V gene TRBV12-3 or TRBV12-4 combines with J gene TRBJ1-2; 7 nucleotides match TRBD1. The CDR3 contains 14 residues. The V segment lost 6 bases and the J segment 4 bases; nucleotides outside the gene matches: 8. In DNA, the CDR3 is TGTGCCAGCAGAAGTACAGGGGCCTCCTATGGCTACACCTTC. It yields the protein CASRSTGASYGYTF.

This chain joins TRBV12-3 or TRBV12-4 and TRBJ2-3; 10 bases are a match to TRBD1. V was clipped by 5 bases and J by 3 bases; unmatched bases: 5. The CDR3 covers 15 residues. CDR3 loop: CASSPRDRGTDTQYF. Here the CDR3 DNA reads TGTGCCAGCAGTCCTCGGGACAGGGGAACAGATACGCAGTATTTT.

V and J are TRBV11-1 and TRBJ2-3; D is uncertain. With 1 base removed from V and 5 bases from J, the gap between germline ends came to 10 bases. The CDR3 runs 14 residues. Germline values: CDR1 SGHAT, CDR2 FQDESV (reference sequence). CDR3 region: CASSLVSPIDTQYF. DNA for the CDR3: TGTGCCAGCAGCTTAGTCTCGCCGATAGATACGCAGTATTTT.

This clonotype was counted at least ten times. This chain uses TRBV10-3 with TRBJ2-1; no reliable D call. CDR1 is ENHRY and CDR2 is SYGVKD in the germline V gene. The CDR3 loop spans 15 amino acids. With 3 bases removed from V and 0 bases from J, the gap between germline ends came to 9 bases. Here the CDR3 DNA reads TGTGCCATCAGTGACCTGACAAGCTCCTACAATGAGCAGTTCTTC. It yields the protein CAISDLTSSYNEQFF.

The V and J genes are TRBV29-1 and TRBJ2-1, with D unresolved. Germline values: CDR1 SQVTM, CDR2 ANQGSEA. This CDR3 has 14 amino acids. The V and J ends lost 5 bases and 3 bases respectively, with 14 bases between them. In nucleotides, the CDR3 is TGCAGCGTTCCGCCCCCTCGAGGCTACAATGAGCAGTTCTTC. It specifies CSVPPPRGYNEQFF.

This chain uses TRBV7-9 with TRBJ1-3; 9 nucleotides line up with TRBD1. CDR1 is SEHNR and CDR2 is FQNEAQ in the germline V gene (reference sequence). This CDR3 spans 15 amino acids. V shed 4 bases, J shed 0 bases, and the junction held 1 base outside the gene matches. For the CDR3, the DNA is TGTGCCAGCAGCTGGGGACAGGGCTCTGGAAACACCATATATTTT. This sequence encodes CASSWGQGSGNTIYF.

In its sample, this clonotype was seen many times. The gene calls are TRBV7-9 and TRBJ2-3; a weak D match, TRBD2 (5 bases). CDR3 size: 16 residues. Germline values: CDR1 SEHNR, CDR2 FQNEAQ (reference sequence). Deletions cut 0 bases from V and 4 bases from J, with 14 bases between. CDR3 nucleotides: TGTGCCAGCAGCTTAGCGGGAGCCGTCGAGGCAGATACGCAGTATTTT. Amino acid sequence: CASSLAGAVEADTQYF.

This clonotype has a count of ten or more. The germline gene is not matched at one end of the junction; a read error may be the cause. The chain has TRBV5-1 and TRBJ2-7; 12 bases align to TRBD2. The V gene's germline CDR1 is SGHRS and CDR2 YFSETQ. This CDR3 has 13 amino acids. The chain's CDR3 is CASSLGLAGEQYF. The CDR3 nucleotides read TGTGCCAGCAGTTTGGGACTAGCGGGCGAGCAGTACTTC.

The chain uses TRBV27 and TRBJ2-2, with D possibly being TRBD1 (6 bases). The CDR3 is 15 amino acids. The germline V gene has CDR1 MNHEY and CDR2 SMNVEV (reference sequence). V gave up 3 bases and J gave up 2 bases, with 10 bases separating them. CDR3 region: CASSFWGRNTGELFF. The DNA for the CDR3 is TGTGCCAGCAGTTTCTGGGGGCGCAACACCGGGGAGCTGTTTTTT.

This clonotype was recorded only once. The rearrangement links TRBV5-1 to TRBJ1-1; unclear D gene. The CDR3 covers 12 residues. Germline CDR1 SGHRS, CDR2 YFSETQ. Trimming shortened V by 0 bases and J by 3 bases, and 3 bases separated the two germline ends. CDR3 DNA: TGCGCCAGCAGCTTGGACTACACTGAAGCTTTCTTT. It specifies CASSLDYTEAFF.

Only a few counts were recorded for this clonotype. The chain carries TRBV3-1 and TRBJ1-2; 9 positions match TRBD1. This CDR3 is built from 15 residues. The V and J ends lost 5 bases and 4 bases, in that order; junction bases with no gene match: 8. CDR1 is LGHDT, CDR2 YNNKEL, per germline (reference sequence). In DNA, the CDR3 is TGTGCCAGCAGCACCGGACAGGGGACATTCTATGGCTACACCTTC. This codes for CASSTGQGTFYGYTF.

This clonotype was observed a handful of times. The chain employs TRBV5-8 and TRBJ2-1, with 8 bases matching TRBD2. The CDR3 runs to 16 residues. Germline V CDR1 and CDR2: SGHTS, YDEGEE. V lost 0 bases and J lost 7; bases outside the gene matches: 9. CDR3 DNA sequence: TGTGCCAGCAGCTTGGTAGCGGGATGGGGGCGGAATGAGCAGTTCTTC. Protein: CASSLVAGWGRNEQFF. The whole variable domain, filled in from reference TRBV5-8 and TRBJ2-1, reads EAGVTQSPTHLIKTRGQQATLRCSPISGHTSVYWYQQALGLGLQFLLWYDEGEERNRGNFPPRFSGRQFPNYSSELNVNALELEDSALYLCASSLVAGWGRNEQFFGPGTRLTVL.

A few counts support this clonotype. DNA for the CDR3: TGCGCCAGCAGCTCCGGGACAGCGGGCTATGGCTACACCTTC. Protein sequence: CASSSGTAGYGYTF. The chain has TRBV5-1 and TRBJ1-2; the match to TRBD1 covers 7 bases. The CDR3 has 14 residues. Germline-derived CDR1 and CDR2 are SGHRS and YFSETQ. Trimming removed 3 bases from V and 4 bases from J; junction bases left unmatched: 6. The full variable domain, rest sourced from reference TRBV5-1 and TRBJ1-2, is KAGVTQTPRYLIKTRGQQVTLSCSPISGHRSVSWYQQTPGQGLQFLFEYFSETQRNKGNFPGRFSGRQFSNSRSEMNVSTLELGDSALYLCASSSGTAGYGYTFGSGTRLTVV.

This clonotype was recorded a few times. The chain couples TRBV30 to TRBJ1-2, with no clear D. Trimming left V 3 bases short and J 1 base short, with 9 bases between. CDR1 is GTSNPN, CDR2 SVGIG, per germline (reference sequence). The CDR3 consists of 13 residues. Here the CDR3 DNA reads TGTGCCTGGAGCGCTAGTTTTAACTATGGCTACACCTTC. It translates to CAWSASFNYGYTF.

J is TRBJ2-1 and V is TRBV4-1, with 7 bases fitting TRBD2. The CDR3 is made up of 16 amino acids. V trimming: 7 bases; J trimming: 6 bases; junction bases outside the gene matches: 15. Germline CDR1 and CDR2: MGHRA and YSYEKL. The CDR3 nucleotides are TGCGCCAGCACCGCAAATGAGGGAGGGCCGGGCAATGAGCAGTTCTTC. Amino acid sequence: CASTANEGGPGNEQFF.

V is TRBV5-1 and J is TRBJ2-3; D is ambiguous. The V and J ends lost 4 bases and 8 bases respectively, with 20 bases between them. The CDR3 has 15 amino acids. Germline V gene lookup returns CDR1 SGHRS and CDR2 YFSETQ. CDR3 in DNA: TGCGCCAGCAGCGCTTACACGGACCCTCGGAGTACGCAGTATTTT. Translating gives CASSAYTDPRSTQYF.

A few counts support this clonotype. This CDR3 reads CASSGTSLIGETQYF. In nucleotides, the CDR3 is TGTGCCAGCAGCGGGACTAGCTTAATAGGAGAGACCCAGTACTTC. This sequence joins TRBV7-3 and TRBJ2-5, with 9 positions matching TRBD2. This CDR3 has 15 amino acids. Germline V lookup: CDR1 SGHTA, CDR2 FQGTGA. V dropped 5 bases and J dropped 4; count of bases not matched to a gene: 8.

J is TRBJ2-5 and V is TRBV5-1; D remains unclear. CDR3 size: 15 residues. Germline V gives CDR1 SGHRS, CDR2 YFSETQ. V was pared by 2 bases and J by 2 bases, with 13 bases between. In DNA, the CDR3 is TGCGCCAGCAGCTTAGGCAGCCCCGTTCAAGAGACCCAGTACTTC. Residues: CASSLGSPVQETQYF. The whole variable domain, filled in from reference TRBV5-1 and TRBJ2-5, reads KAGVTQTPRYLIKTRGQQVTLSCSPISGHRSVSWYQQTPGQGLQFLFEYFSETQRNKGNFPGRFSGRQFSNSRSEMNVSTLELGDSALYLCASSLGSPVQETQYFGPGTRLLVL.

This clonotype was counted only a few times. The chain uses TRBV20-1 and TRBJ2-5, with TRBD1 matching 10 bases. Losses at the gene ends were 3 bases for V and 4 bases for J; bases not matched to a gene: 5. From germline, CDR1 is DFQATT and CDR2 SNEGSKA (reference sequence). This CDR3 is 14 amino acids long. CDR3 nucleotide sequence: TGCAGTGCTAGGGTCGGGACAGGGGTAGAGACCCAGTACTTC. The encoded protein is CSARVGTGVETQYF.

This clonotype was detected ten times or more. The V gene is TRBV5-1, the J gene TRBJ2-5; 8 positions match TRBD1. In germline, CDR1 is SGHRS, CDR2 YFSETQ. This CDR3 spans 13 amino acids. V shed 4 bases, J shed 5 bases, and the junction held 4 bases outside the gene matches. CDR3 sequence: CASSGQGRETQYF. The DNA for the CDR3 is TGCGCCAGCAGCGGACAGGGAAGGGAGACCCAGTACTTC.